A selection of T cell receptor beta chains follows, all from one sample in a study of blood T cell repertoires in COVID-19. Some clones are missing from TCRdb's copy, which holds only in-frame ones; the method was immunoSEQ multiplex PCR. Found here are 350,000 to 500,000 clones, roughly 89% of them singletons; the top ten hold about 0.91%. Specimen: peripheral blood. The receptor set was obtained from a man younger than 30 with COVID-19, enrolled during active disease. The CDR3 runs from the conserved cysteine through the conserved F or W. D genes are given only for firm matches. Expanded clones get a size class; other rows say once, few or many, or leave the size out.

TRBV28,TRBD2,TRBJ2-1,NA,CASSTSAGGRYNEQFF,TGTGCCAGCAGTACTTCAGCGGGAGGGCGCTACAATGAGCAGTTCTTC
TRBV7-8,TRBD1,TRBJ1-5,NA,CASSFRTGGYSNQPQHF,TGTGCCAGCAGCTTCAGGACAGGGGGATATAGCAATCAGCCCCAGCATTTT
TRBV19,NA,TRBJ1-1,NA,CASSMAGEAFF,TGTGCCAGTAGTATGGCGGGTGAAGCTTTCTTT
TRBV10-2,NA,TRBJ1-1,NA,CASSEYRAGTEAFF,TGCGCCAGCAGTGAGTACAGGGCGGGCACTGAAGCTTTCTTT
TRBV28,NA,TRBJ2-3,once,CASSLAWSGRDTQYF,TGTGCCAGCAGTTTGGCCTGGAGCGGTAGGGATACGCAGTATTTT
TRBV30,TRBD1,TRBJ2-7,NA,CAWSRGQHYEQYF,TGTGCCTGGAGTAGGGGACAGCACTACGAGCAGTACTTC
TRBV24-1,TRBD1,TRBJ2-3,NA,CATSKTGGSTDTQYF,TGTGCCACCAGTAAAACAGGGGGCAGCACAGATACGCAGTATTTT
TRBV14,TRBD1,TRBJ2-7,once,CASSQDTGALSYEQYF,TGTGCCAGCAGCCAGGATACAGGGGCCCTCTCCTACGAGCAGTACTTC
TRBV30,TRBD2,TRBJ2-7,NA,CAWSWGGEQYF,TGTGCCTGGTCATGGGGGGGGGAGCAGTACTTC
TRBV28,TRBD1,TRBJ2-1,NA,CASSSYRDRWVNEQFF,TGTGCCAGCAGTTCCTACCGGGACAGGTGGGTGAATGAGCAGTTCTTC
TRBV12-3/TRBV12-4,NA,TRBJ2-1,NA,CASSGSYNEQFF,TGTGCCAGCAGCGGGAGTTACAATGAGCAGTTCTTC